This TCR beta chain was identified during a study of tumor-infiltrating lymphocytes in localized non-small cell lung cancer. The study, taken as a whole, reports: Different pieces of the same tissue went to different assays, confounding technical variation with intratumor heterogeneity.

In germline, CDR1 is MNHEY, CDR2 SVGAGI. This CDR3 is built from 12 residues. Trimming removed 6 bases from V and 3 bases from J; junction bases left unmatched: 2. Regarding this clone: Its antigen remains unidentified.

Using immunoSEQ multiplex PCR, the repertoire was profiled, and TCRdb retains in-frame clones only, with some absent. The sample includes approximately 17,000 clones, roughly 73% of them seen just once. The sample was lung tumor tissue. The chain combines TRBV6-5 with TRBJ2-7, with 7 bases lining up with TRBD1. The receptor was isolated from a human donor with non-small cell lung cancer. CDR3 nucleotides: TGTGCCAGCAGCAGACAGGGCTACGAGCAGTACTTC. Amino acids: CASSRQGYEQYF.